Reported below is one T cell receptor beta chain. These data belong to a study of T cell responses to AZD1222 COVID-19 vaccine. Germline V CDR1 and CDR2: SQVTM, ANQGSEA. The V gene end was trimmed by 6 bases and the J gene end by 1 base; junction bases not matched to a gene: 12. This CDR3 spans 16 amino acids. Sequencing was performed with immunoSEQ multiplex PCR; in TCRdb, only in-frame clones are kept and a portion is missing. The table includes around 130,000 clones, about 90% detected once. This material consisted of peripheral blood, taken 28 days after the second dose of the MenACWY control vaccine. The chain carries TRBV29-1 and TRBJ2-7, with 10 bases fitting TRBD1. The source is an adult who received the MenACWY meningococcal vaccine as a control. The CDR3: CSVTPMTGGASYEQYF. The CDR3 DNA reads TGCAGCGTCACCCCAATGACAGGGGGCGCGTCCTACGAGCAGTACTTC.